The subject of this entry is one T cell receptor beta chain. In building TCR beta libraries, iRepertoire HTBI primers were used together with Arm-PCR of CDR3 regions. One entry per CDR3 protein, called by TCRdb with MiXCR from the multiplex PCR reads. The table shows about 470,000 distinct CDR3 sequences, with roughly 20% occurring only once. Time point of the sample: persistent/refractory GD, antithyroid drugs over 5 years with positive TRAb. PBMCs were the source of the RNA used for TCR sequencing. The data are from a study of regulatory T cells in long-lasting Graves disease. The V gene's germline CDR1 is SGHKS and CDR2 YYEKEE (reference sequence). The CDR3 contains 18 residues. With 1 base removed from V and 1 base from J, the gap between germline ends came to 18 bases.

Sequences were derived from peripheral blood mononuclear cells (PBMCs), sampled when the disease was refractory, from a patient treated with antithyroid drugs. V gene TRBV5-5 combines with J gene TRBJ2-4; D ambiguous. This clonotype originated in a female donor with Graves disease. The chain's CDR3 is CASSLILSRSSAKNIQYF. For the CDR3, the DNA is TGTGCCAGCAGCTTGATTCTCTCCAGGTCGTCTGCCAAAAACATTCAGTACTTC.